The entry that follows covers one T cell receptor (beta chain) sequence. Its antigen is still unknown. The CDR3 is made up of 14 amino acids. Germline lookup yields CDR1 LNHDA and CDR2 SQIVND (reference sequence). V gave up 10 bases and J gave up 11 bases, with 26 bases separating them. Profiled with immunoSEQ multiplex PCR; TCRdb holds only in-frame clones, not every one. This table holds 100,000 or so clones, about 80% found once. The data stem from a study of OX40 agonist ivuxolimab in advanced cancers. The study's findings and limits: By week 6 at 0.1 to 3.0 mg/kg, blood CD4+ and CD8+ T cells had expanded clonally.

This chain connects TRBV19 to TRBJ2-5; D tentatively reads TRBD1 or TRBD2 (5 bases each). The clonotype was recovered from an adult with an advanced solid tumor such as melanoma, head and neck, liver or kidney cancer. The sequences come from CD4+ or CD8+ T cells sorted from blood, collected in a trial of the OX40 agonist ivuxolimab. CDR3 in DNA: TGTGCCACCAGTACAAACAGAAGGGAAGGGGAGCAGTACTTC. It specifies CATSTNRREGEQYF. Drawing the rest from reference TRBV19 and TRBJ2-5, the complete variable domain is DGGITQSPKYLFRKEGQNVTLSCEQNLNHDAMYWYRQDPGQGLRLIYYSQIVNDFQKGDIAEGYSVSREKKESFPLTVTSAQKNPTAFYLCATSTNRREGEQYFGPGTRLLVL.